These 22 T cell receptor beta chains were all obtained from the same sample, sequenced in a study of cytomegalovirus exposure and HLA in healthy donors. PCR used 60 Vbeta primers and 13 Jbeta primers. Some clones are missing from TCRdb's copy, which holds only in-frame ones; the method was immunoSEQ multiplex PCR. The sample includes about 150,000 clones, approximately 85% seen only once; the top ten take less than 2.5%. Specimen: PBMCs. These receptors all come from a woman between 18 and 30 years old in good health and CMV-seronegative.

The gene calls are TRBV27 and TRBJ2-1; tentative D call: TRBD2 (6 bases). Deletions cut 5 bases from V and 9 bases from J, with 11 bases between. This CDR3 is built from 12 residues. Germline loops: CDR1 MNHEY, CDR2 SMNVEV (reference sequence). The CDR3 reads CASSVRGIEQFF. CDR3 in DNA: TGTGCCAGCAGTGTCCGGGGGATTGAGCAGTTCTTC.

The chain is built from TRBV5-1 and TRBJ2-7; D perhaps matches TRBD1 (6 bases). Germline CDR1 SGHRS, CDR2 YFSETQ. V was trimmed by 1 base and J by 2 bases, leaving 7 bases between them. This CDR3 is built from 13 residues. CDR3 coding DNA: TGCGCCAGCAGCTTGCCAGGGGCCTACGAGCAGTACTTC. Its protein is CASSLPGAYEQYF.

The chain has TRBV18 and TRBJ2-7, with a tentative D call TRBD2 (6 bases). In germline, CDR1 is KGHSH, CDR2 LQKENI. Trimming shortened V by 3 bases and J by 2 bases, and 14 bases separated the two germline ends. CDR3 length: 15 residues. CDR3 loop: CASSPLRGSPYEQYF. CDR3 nucleotides: TGTGCCAGCTCACCCCTTCGGGGGAGCCCCTACGAGCAGTACTTC.

This chain links TRBV4-2 with TRBJ1-4, with a possible D match to TRBD1 (6 bases). Germline CDR1 reads LGHNA; CDR2 reads YNFKEQ. The CDR3 spans 16 residues. V lost 3 bases to trimming and J lost 4 bases, with 15 bases between them. CDR3 sequence reads: CASSHGTLGGNEKLFF. The CDR3 region has the DNA TGTGCCAGCAGCCACGGGACCCTAGGGGGTAATGAAAAACTGTTTTTT.

DNA for the CDR3: TGTGCCAGCAGTGACCCGAGAGGTGGGGAAAAACTGTTTTTT. Amino acid sequence: CASSDPRGGEKLFF. The chain joins TRBV25-1 to TRBJ1-4, with D unresolved. The CDR3 has 14 amino acids. The germline V gene has CDR1 MGHDK and CDR2 SYGVNS. Trimming pared 3 bases from V and 8 bases from J, leaving 13 bases between.

CDR3 bases: TGTGCCAGCAGGCGGAGGGGGGGAGAACACTATGGCTACACCTTC. It encodes CASRRRGGEHYGYTF. The V gene is TRBV6-5, the J gene TRBJ1-2, with a weak D call TRBD1 (6 bases). The CDR3 totals 15 residues. Germline CDR1 and CDR2: MNHEY and SVGAGI. V was shortened by 6 bases and J by 3 bases, with 17 bases between the two germline ends.

This clone came up once. The chain joins TRBV7-8 to TRBJ2-7, with 10 nucleotides matching TRBD2. V was pared by 0 bases and J by 6 bases, with 8 bases of the junction left unmatched. This CDR3 is 16 amino acids long. CDR1 is SGHVS and CDR2 is FQNEAQ in the germline V gene. CDR3 region: CASSLAGLAGEAEQYF. The CDR3 DNA reads as TGTGCCAGCAGCTTAGCCGGGCTAGCGGGAGAAGCCGAGCAGTACTTC. Full variable domain (missing parts from reference TRBV7-8 and TRBJ2-7): GAGVSQSPRYKVAKRGQDVALRCDPISGHVSLFWYQQALGQGPEFLTYFQNEAQLDKSGLPSDRFFAERPEGSVSTLKIQRTQQEDSAVYLCASSLAGLAGEAEQYFGPGTRLTVT.

This chain uses TRBV28 with TRBJ2-1; 7 nucleotides align to TRBD2. The CDR3 has 16 amino acids. Germline V gene sequence: CDR1 MDHEN, CDR2 SYDVKM. Trimming took 6 bases from V and 3 from J; bases not matched to a gene: 11. The CDR3 is CASSLPLPGGYNEQFF. CDR3 DNA: TGTGCCAGCAGCCTACCTTTACCGGGGGGCTACAATGAGCAGTTCTTC.

This chain uses TRBV2 with TRBJ2-3, with D maybe TRBD2 (6 bases). Germline lookup yields CDR1 SNHLY and CDR2 FYNNEI. Trimming cost V 6 bases and J 1 base, with 8 bases left between them. CDR3 length: 13 amino acids. CDR3 loop: CASRGLRTDTQYF. In nucleotides, the CDR3 is TGTGCCAGCAGGGGACTGCGCACAGATACGCAGTATTTT.

This clone was detected a few times. The genes are TRBV6-6 and TRBJ2-7; 10 nucleotides agree with TRBD1. The CDR3 spans 14 residues. Germline trimming cut 8 bases from V and 4 bases from J; bases unmatched to any gene: 8. Germline values: CDR1 MNHNY, CDR2 SVGAGI (reference sequence). The CDR3 loop reads CASGKGQGWYEQYF. DNA of the CDR3: TGTGCCAGCGGTAAGGGACAGGGGTGGTACGAGCAGTACTTC.

The gene calls are TRBV28 and TRBJ1-4; TRBD1 matches 7 bases. Per germline, CDR1 MDHEN and CDR2 SYDVKM. The CDR3 is made up of 20 amino acids. V shed 4 bases, J shed 4 bases, and the junction held 21 bases outside the gene matches. In DNA, the CDR3 is TGTGCCAGCAGTTATTATGAGGGGGCCGGGACAGTTCGTGGTAATGAAAAACTGTTTTTT. This translates into CASSYYEGAGTVRGNEKLFF.

This chain connects TRBV19 to TRBJ1-6, with unresolved D. V was clipped by 3 bases and J by 0 bases, with 21 bases between them. This CDR3 has 20 amino acids. Germline loops: CDR1 LNHDA, CDR2 SQIVND (reference sequence). CDR3: CASSIHRSSPFTSYNSPLHF. The CDR3 coding sequence is TGTGCCAGTAGTATTCATCGGTCTTCCCCCTTCACCTCCTATAATTCACCCCTCCACTTT.

This clone was found once. The V and J genes are TRBV29-1 and TRBJ2-1, with a possible D match to TRBD2 (5 bases). Trimming took off 3 bases at V and 0 bases at J, with 6 bases between the two ends. CDR3 length equals 13 residues. CDR1 and CDR2 (germline): SQVTM, ANQGSEA. CDR3 sequence: CSVEGSSYNEQFF. The CDR3, as DNA: TGCAGCGTTGAGGGGAGCTCCTACAATGAGCAGTTCTTC.

This clone came up once. This sequence joins TRBV28 and TRBJ1-1, with TRBD1 matching 9 bases. The V segment lost 7 bases and the J segment 2 bases; nucleotides outside the gene matches: 5. In germline, CDR1 is MDHEN, CDR2 SYDVKM. The CDR3 has 14 residues. The CDR3: CASTPGQGNTEAFF. CDR3 nucleotide sequence: TGTGCCAGCACCCCGGGACAGGGAAACACTGAAGCTTTCTTT. The full variable domain, completed using reference TRBV28 and TRBJ1-1, is DVKVTQSSRYLVKRTGEKVFLECVQDMDHENMFWYRQDPGLGLRLIYFSYDVKMKEKGDIPEGYSVSREKKERFSLILESASTNQTSMYLCASTPGQGNTEAFFGQGTRLTVV.

The chain is built from TRBV2 and TRBJ2-4, with D possibly being TRBD1 (5 bases). Germline assignment: CDR1 SNHLY and CDR2 FYNNEI. Trimming took off 6 bases at V and 1 base at J, with 16 bases between the two ends. The CDR3 runs to 16 residues. CDR3 sequence (DNA): TGTGCCAGCAGGCCAGGGCTGTCCTCTGCCAAAAACATTCAGTACTTC. It is translated as CASRPGLSSAKNIQYF.

This clone is medium-sized within its sample. V gene TRBV19 combines with J gene TRBJ2-3; tentative D call: TRBD1 (5 bases). V gave up 1 base and J gave up 0 bases, with 11 bases separating them. The CDR3 sequence is 16 residues long. Looked up from germline, CDR1 is LNHDA and CDR2 is SQIVND (reference sequence). This chain's CDR3 is CASSIGRGLSTDTQYF. The CDR3 nucleotides read TGTGCCAGTAGTATAGGAAGGGGTTTGAGCACAGATACGCAGTATTTT.

This chain connects TRBV7-2 to TRBJ2-1; 11 bases map to TRBD2. This CDR3 is 15 amino acids long. Trimming cost V 2 bases and J 6 bases; bases outside gene matches: 3. CDR1 SGHTA and CDR2 FQGNSA come from the germline V gene. The CDR3 coding sequence is TGTGCCAGCAGCTTACTAGCGGGGGGCCCCAATGAGCAGTTCTTC. The encoded protein is CASSLLAGGPNEQFF.

The chain has TRBV18 and TRBJ2-3; TRBD1 matches at 9 bases. The V gene end was trimmed by 2 bases and the J gene end by 4 bases; junction bases not matched to a gene: 1. Germline loops: CDR1 KGHSH, CDR2 LQKENI. CDR3 size: 14 residues. This chain's CDR3 is CASSPRQGADTQYF. CDR3 coding DNA: TGTGCCAGCTCACCAAGACAGGGGGCAGATACGCAGTATTTT.

The chain recombines TRBV6-1 with TRBJ1-1, with D unclear. CDR1 MNHNS and CDR2 SASEGT come from the germline V gene. CDR3 length: 15 residues. V was trimmed by 9 bases and J by 6 bases, leaving 23 bases between them. For the CDR3, the DNA is TGTGCCAGTGACCGAGGCGGATTCAGAGGAGCTGAAGCTTTCTTT. It is translated as CASDRGGFRGAEAFF.

The V and J genes are TRBV10-3 and TRBJ1-1; a possible D gene is TRBD1 (6 bases). CDR1 and CDR2 (germline): ENHRY, SYGVKD. There are 18 residues in the CDR3. Trimming shortened V by 0 bases and J by 2 bases, and 19 bases separated the two germline ends. The CDR3 coding sequence is TGTGCCATCAGTGAGTCGGAAGGGAGGGGGGGGCAAAACACTGAAGCTTTCTTT. This translates into CAISESEGRGGQNTEAFF.

The chain combines TRBV6-5 with TRBJ1-2; D is perhaps TRBD1 (5 bases). The V and J ends lost 6 bases and 9 bases respectively, with 17 bases between them. Per germline, CDR1 MNHEY and CDR2 SVGAGI. The CDR3 has 13 amino acids. The CDR3 loop is CASSQQGYSSYTF. In DNA form, the CDR3 reads TGTGCCAGCAGCCAGCAGGGTTATTCGAGCTACACCTTC.

The chain links TRBV7-2 to TRBJ2-1; 10 bases line up with TRBD2. CDR3 length: 13 residues. With 10 bases clipped from V and 4 bases from J, the junction kept 4 bases outside the gene matches. CDR1 is SGHTA, CDR2 FQGNSA, per germline. Written as DNA, the CDR3 is TGTGCCACAGCGGGGGGGCCGTACAATGAGCAGTTCTTC. Its protein is CATAGGPYNEQFF.